This section outlines one T cell receptor beta chain sequence together with its context. The CDR3 covers 11 residues. CDR1 is MNHEY and CDR2 is SVGEGT in the germline V gene. Trimming cost V 4 bases and J 7 bases, with 7 bases left between them. Original methodology: Reference gene primer amplification yielded estimated nucleated cell counts. Repertoires were generated with immunoSEQ multiplex PCR, while TCRdb's copy carries only in-frame clones and drops some. The V and J calls and the clone size are those of that table, but D and trimming were determined from the DNA. This table holds approximately 190,000 clones, 84% found once. This record belongs to a study of blood T cell repertoires in COVID-19. Participants were placed into cohorts based on the clinical history they reported. Shortly before study entry, within 2 weeks, exposed participants had met a COVID-19 case.

The TCR sequence derives from a woman aged 25-40 years who had been exposed to COVID-19. V usage is TRBV6-2 or TRBV6-3 and J usage is TRBJ1-1, with D hard to call. Sequences were obtained from PBMCs or T cells enriched from blood (not recorded which). CDR3 sequence: CASSFYSEAFF. For the CDR3, the DNA is TGTGCCAGCAGTTTCTACAGTGAAGCTTTCTTT.